This T cell receptor (beta chain) was obtained from a study of low-dose radiotherapy and immunotherapy resistance in tumors (dated by TCRdb to between 2021 and 2024). About the full investigation: Cohort 1 received 0.5 Gy per fraction every 2 weeks, with a prescribed total PTV dose of 6.5 Gy. Eight patients were included in the translational analysis: three from the first dose cohort and the first five from the second dose cohort. Cyclophosphamide 200 mg/m2 was given intravenously every two weeks, one day before each radiation and immunotherapy administration. Starting on cycle 1 day 1, patients took 300 mg of aspirin by mouth once a day for four cycles. In Cohort 2, 1 Gy per fraction was delivered every two weeks, for a total of 13 Gy over 26 weeks. Nivolumab and ipilimumab were both given intravenously, with nivolumab at a 240 mg flat dose every two weeks and ipilimumab at 1 mg/kg every six weeks. Randomization of trial participants into treatment groups was not performed.

Sequencer: Illumina HiSeq 2500. Superscript III and a set of TRAV- and TRBV-specific primers were used to synthesize first-strand cDNA, so that both TCRalpha and TCRbeta chains were covered. TCRs were amplified with Phusion for 20 PCR cycles, with a constant-region primer paired with the adapter attached to the V primers. Amplification of the isolated mRNA was done with the MessageAmp II aRNA Amplification Kit, which involved a roughly 15-hour in vitro transcription at 37 degrees C. The Dynabeads mRNA DIRECT Purification Kit was used to isolate mRNA for TCR sequencing. Indexed Illumina adapters were added in a second Phusion PCR of around 27 cycles, and the PCR products were purified with AMPure XP beads. The authors processed their data as follows. Custom Perl scripts pooled TCR sequences encoding the same protein, removed out-of-frame sequences and computed each clonotype's abundance. Any TCR sequence supported by only a single read was excluded from analysis. Among the metrics used to describe the repertoires were Shannon entropy, Gini index, clonality, richness, and the frequency of TCRs shared between repertoires. TCRdb reworked the public reads: Q25 trimming with fastp, MiXCR clone assembly, productive beta chains retained. Each entry merges the rows of one CDR3 protein and shows their most common DNA and genes. For this entry, the V and J calls and clone size follow TCRdb and not the study's own pipeline. The sample profile shows 70,000 to 90,000 distinct CDR3 sequences; roughly 19% of them were found once. The top ten constitute 2.5% to 3% of the sample.

This clonotype was observed at least ten times. Its antigen is unknown. One base away there is no much larger clone; base qualities are not given. The CDR3 runs 14 amino acids, cysteine and phenylalanine included. Of the read, only the CDR3 DNA is kept; its 42 bases are in frame from base 1. The germline V gene sets CDR1 to SQVTM and CDR2 to ANQGSEA. This specimen's time point label, per the study, means: before trial treatment. Donors were enrolled in RACIN, a single-arm phase I dose-escalation trial combining nivolumab, ipilimumab, aspirin, low-dose cyclophosphamide and low-dose radiotherapy. Patients were eligible if they had advanced solid tumors that were TIL-negative.

The material sequenced was PBMCs, taken before treatment. The chain links TRBV29-1 with TRBJ1-4; the D gene lacks a confident call. This receptor was identified in a male donor with prostate cancer. The base sequence is TGCAGGACCCCGGATCTTGCAACTAATGAAAAACTGTTTTTT. It is translated as CRTPDLATNEKLFF.